The 24 T cell receptor beta chains below come from one sample, sequenced in a study of blood T cell repertoires in COVID-19. Some clones are missing from TCRdb's copy, which holds only in-frame ones; the method was immunoSEQ multiplex PCR. The repertoire has 40,000 to 60,000 clones, 70% to 85% of them found once; the top ten carry 14%. The sample taken for sequencing was peripheral blood. Every receptor here comes from a human donor in a cohort sampled during active COVID-19.

The chain has TRBV5-4 and TRBJ2-5; 14 bases are a match to TRBD2. Germline-derived CDR1 and CDR2 are SGHNT and YYREEE (reference sequence). V shed 3 bases and J 4 bases; nucleotides not matched to a gene: 8. The CDR3 runs to 17 residues. CDR3 amino acids: CASSSPGLAGEVETQYF. CDR3 DNA sequence: TGTGCCAGCAGCTCCCCGGGACTAGCGGGAGAGGTAGAGACCCAGTACTTC.

V is TRBV2 and J is TRBJ2-7; 8 positions match TRBD1. With V trimmed by 7 bases and J by 3 bases, 8 bases remained unmatched. This CDR3 has 14 residues. Per germline, CDR1 SNHLY and CDR2 FYNNEI. The CDR3 nucleotides are TGTGCCAGCAATCCCCGGGACAGGCACTACGAGCAGTACTTC. Translation gives CASNPRDRHYEQYF.

The V gene is TRBV11-3, the J gene TRBJ2-1; D not certain. This CDR3 contains 16 residues. Germline CDR1 SGHNT, CDR2 YENEEA. Between the trimmed V and J ends, which lost 1 base and 6 bases, there was a span of 16 bases. CDR3 sequence: CASSLAGSSSLNEQFF. The CDR3 coding sequence is TGTGCCAGCAGCTTAGCGGGTAGCAGTTCTCTCAATGAGCAGTTCTTC.

This clone rates as medium-sized. V is TRBV19 and J is TRBJ2-7; D possibly corresponds to TRBD1 (6 bases). Germline CDR1 LNHDA, CDR2 SQIVND (reference sequence). This CDR3 has 12 residues. Trimming stripped 6 bases from V and 5 bases from J, with 11 bases between. The CDR3 loop is CASSTGWNEQYF. CDR3 bases: TGTGCCAGTAGCACAGGGTGGAACGAGCAGTACTTC.

The V gene is TRBV20-1, the J gene TRBJ2-7, with D perhaps TRBD2 (5 bases). CDR3 size: 13 residues. The ends were cut back, 3 bases at V and 4 bases at J, with 13 bases in the middle. The germline CDR1 and CDR2 sequences are DFQATT and SNEGSKA (reference sequence). CDR3 in amino acids: CSASLTQRYEQYF. CDR3 bases: TGCAGTGCTAGTTTAACACAGCGGTACGAGCAGTACTTC.

The CDR3: CASSGTGGEGYTF. In nucleotides, the CDR3 is TGTGCCAGCAGTGGGACAGGGGGCGAGGGCTACACCTTC. This chain connects TRBV2 to TRBJ1-2, with 11 positions matching TRBD1. Germline V gene data show CDR1 as SNHLY and CDR2 as FYNNEI. Germline trimming cut 4 bases from V and 8 bases from J; bases unmatched to any gene: 3. This CDR3 has 13 residues.

This chain joins TRBV5-1 and TRBJ2-5, with 9 bases that match TRBD1. V lost 3 bases to trimming and J lost 5 bases; unmatched junction nucleotides: 8. Germline values: CDR1 SGHRS, CDR2 YFSETQ. This CDR3 has 15 amino acids. The CDR3 nucleotides are TGCGCCAGCAGCTCTCCCGGACAGGGGCGGGAGACCCAGTACTTC. Translating gives CASSSPGQGRETQYF. Based on the CDR3 plus reference TRBV5-1 and TRBJ2-5, the full variable domain is KAGVTQTPRYLIKTRGQQVTLSCSPISGHRSVSWYQQTPGQGLQFLFEYFSETQRNKGNFPGRFSGRQFSNSRSEMNVSTLELGDSALYLCASSSPGQGRETQYFGPGTRLLVL.

V and J are TRBV10-3 and TRBJ2-7; possibly TRBD2 for D (6 bases). Germline V gene data show CDR1 as ENHRY and CDR2 as SYGVKD. Between the trimmed V and J ends, which lost 3 bases and 7 bases, there was a span of 22 bases. The CDR3 extends over 16 amino acids. The CDR3 nucleotides read TGTGCCATCAGTGATAGCGGCGTTGCGGTGATGGGTGAGCAGTACTTC. Amino acids: CAISDSGVAVMGEQYF.

The rearrangement links TRBV7-3 to TRBJ2-1; 11 bases map to TRBD2. CDR3 length: 18 amino acids. The V gene's germline CDR1 is SGHTA and CDR2 FQGTGA. J was trimmed by 3 bases and V by 1 base; bases with no gene match: 8. In DNA form, the CDR3 reads TGTGCCAGCAGCTTAAGGGTCAGAGGGACTAGCGGCTACAATGAGCAGTTCTTC. It specifies CASSLRVRGTSGYNEQFF. The whole variable domain, filled in from reference TRBV7-3 and TRBJ2-1, reads GAGVSQTPSNKVTEKGKYVELRCDPISGHTALYWYRQSLGQGPEFLIYFQGTGAADDSGLPNDRFFAVRPEGSVSTLKIQRTERGDSAVYLCASSLRVRGTSGYNEQFFGPGTRLTVL.

The V call is TRBV6-5, the J call TRBJ2-7; 9 bases line up with TRBD1. The CDR3 is made up of 14 amino acids. The trim removed 2 bases at V and 2 bases at J, leaving 1 base unmatched. CDR1 and CDR2 (germline): MNHEY, SVGAGI. The CDR3 region has the DNA TGTGCCAGCAGTTACGACAGGGGGACCTACGAGCAGTACTTC. Its translation is CASSYDRGTYEQYF.

This chain connects TRBV7-2 to TRBJ1-2; no clear D gene. This CDR3 is 15 amino acids long. The V gene lost 1 base and the J gene lost 5 bases, with 14 bases spanning the gap. Germline values: CDR1 SGHTA, CDR2 FQGNSA. CDR3 nucleotides: TGTGCCAGCAGCTTAGAAGCCAGCGCTGGGTATGGCTACACCTTC. Amino acids: CASSLEASAGYGYTF. Supplemented by reference TRBV7-2 and TRBJ1-2, the full variable domain reads GAGVSQSPSNKVTEKGKDVELRCDPISGHTALYWYRQSLGQGLEFLIYFQGNSAPDKSGLPSDRFSAERTGGSVSTLTIQRTQQEDSAVYLCASSLEASAGYGYTFGSGTRLTVV.

This rearrangement joins TRBV19 to TRBJ2-7; 9 bases match TRBD2. V shed 4 bases, J shed 7 bases, and the junction held 14 bases outside the gene matches. CDR1 and CDR2 from the germline V gene are LNHDA and SQIVND (reference sequence). CDR3 length: 16 residues. The CDR3 nucleotides are TGTGCCAGTAGTACCCATATTCAGCGGGGGGTCGAAGAGCAGTACTTC. It is translated as CASSTHIQRGVEEQYF. The whole variable domain, filled in from reference TRBV19 and TRBJ2-7, reads DGGITQSPKYLFRKEGQNVTLSCEQNLNHDAMYWYRQDPGQGLRLIYYSQIVNDFQKGDIAEGYSVSREKKESFPLTVTSAQKNPTAFYLCASSTHIQRGVEEQYFGPGTRLTVT.

This clone was seen a few times. The chain's CDR3 is CASSDRGPTEAFF. The CDR3 nucleotides are TGTGCCAGCAGCGACAGGGGGCCCACTGAAGCTTTCTTT. This chain uses TRBV6-5 with TRBJ1-1, with 10 bases fitting TRBD1. Germline values: CDR1 MNHEY, CDR2 SVGAGI. Trimming cost V 6 bases and J 4 bases; bases outside gene matches: 2. There are 13 residues in the CDR3.

V and J are TRBV11-1 and TRBJ2-7; 7 bases map to TRBD1. The CDR3 loop spans 13 amino acids. The V segment lost 8 bases and the J segment 9 bases; nucleotides outside the gene matches: 13. Germline CDR1 SGHAT, CDR2 FQDESV (reference sequence). CDR3 DNA: TGTGCCAGCCAGGGCTTGCGACAGGGTGCGCAGTACTTC. This gives the protein CASQGLRQGAQYF.

The gene calls are TRBV2 and TRBJ2-2, with D maybe TRBD1 (9 bases). V was clipped by 11 bases and J by 6 bases, with 22 bases between them. Germline V gene data show CDR1 as SNHLY and CDR2 as FYNNEI. The CDR3 runs to 15 residues. CDR3 DNA sequence: TGTGCCCGCCGGGGGGGGACAGGGAAGGCCGGGGAGCTGTTTTTT. Its protein is CARRGGTGKAGELFF.

This rearrangement joins TRBV28 to TRBJ1-1; the match to TRBD1 covers 10 bases. Germline V gene sequence: CDR1 MDHEN, CDR2 SYDVKM. The V and J ends lost 7 bases and 1 base, in that order; junction bases with no gene match: 12. There are 17 residues in the CDR3. Here the CDR3 reads CASNPPGQGRENTEAFF. CDR3 nucleotides: TGTGCCAGCAACCCACCGGGACAGGGGAGGGAGAACACTGAAGCTTTCTTT.

The chain combines TRBV11-2 with TRBJ2-7, with D tentatively TRBD2 (7 bases). Germline V gene lookup returns CDR1 SGHAT and CDR2 FQNNGV. V gave up 5 bases and J gave up 4 bases, with 18 bases separating them. The CDR3 covers 15 residues. Here the CDR3 DNA reads TGTGCCAGCAGCCTTACTAGGGGGGGGCCTTACGAGCAGTACTTC. Its protein is CASSLTRGGPYEQYF.

The chain recombines TRBV5-1 with TRBJ1-4; D not certain. Trimming pared 5 bases from V and 7 bases from J, leaving 18 bases between. CDR1 is SGHRS and CDR2 is YFSETQ in the germline V gene. The CDR3 contains 15 residues. The CDR3 is CASSAASNSGEKLFF. The CDR3 DNA reads TGCGCCAGCAGTGCCGCCTCGAACAGTGGTGAAAAACTGTTTTTT. Filled out from reference TRBV5-1 and TRBJ1-4, the complete variable domain reads KAGVTQTPRYLIKTRGQQVTLSCSPISGHRSVSWYQQTPGQGLQFLFEYFSETQRNKGNFPGRFSGRQFSNSRSEMNVSTLELGDSALYLCASSAASNSGEKLFFGSGTQLSVL.

CDR3 amino acids: CASSFGGRQETQYF. Here the CDR3 DNA reads TGCGCCAGCAGCTTTGGAGGGAGGCAAGAGACCCAGTACTTC. J is TRBJ2-5 and V is TRBV5-1; D is perhaps TRBD2 (6 bases). The CDR3 covers 14 residues. CDR1 is SGHRS and CDR2 is YFSETQ in the germline V gene. The ends were cut back, 2 bases at V and 2 bases at J, with 10 bases in the middle.

V usage is TRBV2 and J usage is TRBJ1-2; D uncertain. Trimming cost V 3 bases and J 6 bases, with 17 bases left between them. CDR1 and CDR2 (germline): SNHLY, FYNNEI. The CDR3 has 15 amino acids. CDR3 nucleotides: TGTGCCAGCAGTGAGGACTTTCGGGCGGCAAATGGCTACACCTTC. The encoded protein is CASSEDFRAANGYTF.

V and J are TRBV30 and TRBJ1-5; possibly TRBD1 for D (6 bases). The CDR3 has 11 residues. Germline V gives CDR1 GTSNPN, CDR2 SVGIG (reference sequence). Trimming took 5 bases from V and 7 from J, leaving 9 bases between them. CDR3 region: CAWGQGQPQHF. In DNA, the CDR3 is TGTGCCTGGGGGCAGGGGCAGCCCCAGCATTTT.

The V call is TRBV6-6, the J call TRBJ2-3, with 7 bases lining up with TRBD2. The CDR3 totals 13 residues. V gave up 2 bases and J gave up 8 bases; unmatched junction bases: 4. Germline V gives CDR1 MNHNY, CDR2 SVGAGI (reference sequence). The CDR3 nucleotides read TGTGCCAGCAGTTACGGGACTAAGGGTACGCAGTATTTT. Its translation: CASSYGTKGTQYF.

The chain links TRBV7-9 to TRBJ2-5; 7 nucleotides align to TRBD2. V was pared by 3 bases and J by 0 bases, with 7 bases of the junction left unmatched. The CDR3 length is 16 residues. Germline V CDR1 and CDR2: SEHNR, FQNEAQ (reference sequence). CDR3 amino acids: CASSLVALADQETQYF. The CDR3 DNA reads as TGTGCCAGCAGCTTGGTGGCGCTAGCGGACCAAGAGACCCAGTACTTC.

The genes are TRBV7-8 and TRBJ2-3; 7 positions agree with TRBD2. The CDR3 has 16 amino acids. V was pared by 3 bases and J by 1 base, with 7 bases of the junction left unmatched. Germline V gene data show CDR1 as SGHVS and CDR2 as FQNEAQ. The CDR3 sequence: CASSLLGLSGTDTQYF. The DNA for the CDR3 is TGTGCCAGCAGCTTGTTGGGACTATCGGGCACAGATACGCAGTATTTT. Full variable domain (rest looked up from reference TRBV7-8 and TRBJ2-3): GAGVSQSPRYKVAKRGQDVALRCDPISGHVSLFWYQQALGQGPEFLTYFQNEAQLDKSGLPSDRFFAERPEGSVSTLKIQRTQQEDSAVYLCASSLLGLSGTDTQYFGPGTRLTVL.